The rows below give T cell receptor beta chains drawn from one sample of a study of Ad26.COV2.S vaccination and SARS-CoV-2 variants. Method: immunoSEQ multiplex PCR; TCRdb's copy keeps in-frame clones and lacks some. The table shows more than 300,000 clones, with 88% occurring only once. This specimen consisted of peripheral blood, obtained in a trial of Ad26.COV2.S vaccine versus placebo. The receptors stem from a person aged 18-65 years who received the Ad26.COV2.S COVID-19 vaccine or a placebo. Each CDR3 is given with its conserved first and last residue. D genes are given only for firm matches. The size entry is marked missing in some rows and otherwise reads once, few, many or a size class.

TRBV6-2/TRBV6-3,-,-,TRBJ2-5,CASSSRLKQETQYF,TGTGCCAGCAGTTCCCGACTGAAGCAAGAGACCCAGTACTTC
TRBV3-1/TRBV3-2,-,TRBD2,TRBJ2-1,CASSASGRDLYNEQFF,TGTGCCAGCAGCGCTAGCGGGAGGGATCTTTACAATGAGCAGTTCTTC
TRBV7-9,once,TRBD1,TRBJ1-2,CASSSIGTGNGYTF,TGTGCCAGCAGCTCCATTGGGACAGGGAACGGCTACACCTTC
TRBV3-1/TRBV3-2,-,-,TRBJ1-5,CASSLQGGQPQHF,TGTGCCAGCAGTCTACAGGGTGGTCAGCCCCAGCATTTT
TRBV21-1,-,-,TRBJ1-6,CASSKEGPEESSYNSPLHF,TGTGCCAGCAGCAAAGAGGGCCCCGAAGAAAGCTCCTATAATTCACCCCTCCACTTT
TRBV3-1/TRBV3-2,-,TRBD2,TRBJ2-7,CASSRGAGGWYEQYF,TGTGCCAGCAGCCGTGGAGCGGGAGGGTGGTACGAGCAGTACTTC
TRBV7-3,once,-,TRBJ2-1,CASSLMGTTNEQFF,TGTGCCAGCAGCTTAATGGGGACAACCAATGAGCAGTTCTTC
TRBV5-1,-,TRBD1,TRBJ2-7,CASSLGAFGTGVDKQYF,TGCGCCAGCAGCCTAGGGGCTTTCGGGACAGGGGTAGACAAGCAGTACTTC
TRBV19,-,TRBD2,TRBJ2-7,CASSPGLAGGMYEQYF,TGTGCCAGTTCCCCCGGACTAGCGGGGGGGATGTACGAGCAGTACTTC
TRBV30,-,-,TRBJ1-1,CAWSSGGRVTEAFF,TGTGCCTGGAGTTCGGGAGGCAGGGTCACTGAAGCTTTCTTT
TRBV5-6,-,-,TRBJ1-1,CASSLAVDTEAFF,TGTGCCAGCAGCTTGGCAGTAGACACTGAAGCTTTCTTT
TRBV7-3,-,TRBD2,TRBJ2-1,CASRRMTSGRRNEQFF,TGTGCCAGCAGACGGATGACTAGCGGGAGGCGAAATGAGCAGTTCTTC
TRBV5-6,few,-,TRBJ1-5,CASSRYRDSNQPQHF,TGTGCCAGCAGCCGGTACAGAGATAGCAATCAGCCCCAGCATTTT
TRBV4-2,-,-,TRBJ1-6,CASSQDRVRSSYNSPLHF,TGTGCCAGCAGCCAAGATAGAGTAAGGAGCTCCTATAATTCACCCCTCCACTTT
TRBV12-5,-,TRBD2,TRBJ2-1,CASGPPGLAGGEQFF,TGTGCTAGTGGTCCCCCCGGGCTAGCGGGGGGGGAGCAGTTCTTC
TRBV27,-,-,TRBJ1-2,CASRALGQLYGYTF,TGTGCCAGCAGGGCTCTTGGGCAGCTCTATGGCTACACCTTC
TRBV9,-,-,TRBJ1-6,CASSVGNSPLHF,TGTGCCAGCAGCGTCGGAAATTCACCCCTCCACTTT
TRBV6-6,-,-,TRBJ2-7,CASSGTDRQSYEQYF,TGTGCCAGCAGTGGAACAGACAGGCAATCCTACGAGCAGTACTTC
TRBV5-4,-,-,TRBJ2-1,CASTISGHFSYNEQFF,TGTGCCAGCACCATATCGGGGCATTTCTCCTACAATGAGCAGTTCTTC
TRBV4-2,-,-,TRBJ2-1,CASSQVVGGYNEQFF,TGTGCCAGCAGCCAAGTAGTTGGGGGGTACAATGAGCAGTTCTTC